The 14 T cell receptor beta chains given below trace back to one sample, sequenced in a study of cytomegalovirus exposure and HLA in healthy donors. PCR used 60 Vbeta primers and 13 Jbeta primers. TCRdb's copy holds only in-frame clones and misses some; the assay was immunoSEQ multiplex PCR. The table lists fewer than 200,000 clones, roughly 80% of them singletons. Material: PBMCs. All receptors come from a man in his forties in good health and CMV-seronegative.

The chain employs TRBV6-1 and TRBJ2-5, with D tentatively TRBD1 (5 bases). CDR1 and CDR2 from the germline V gene are MNHNS and SASEGT. CDR3 length equals 15 residues. V was cut by 7 bases and J by 4 bases, with 19 bases left in between. The CDR3 is CASNPKKAGPETQYF. The CDR3, as DNA: TGTGCCAGCAATCCCAAAAAGGCAGGGCCAGAGACCCAGTACTTC.

The chain is built from TRBV2 and TRBJ1-5, with 7 nucleotides matching TRBD1. Losses at the gene ends were 2 bases for V and 8 bases for J; bases not matched to a gene: 6. Germline V gives CDR1 SNHLY, CDR2 FYNNEI. The CDR3 has 14 amino acids. CDR3 DNA sequence: TGTGCCAGCAGTGAAACAGGGGTTACGGAGCCCCAGCATTTT. Translating it yields CASSETGVTEPQHF.

The chain recombines TRBV11-2 with TRBJ2-3; weak D call: TRBD1 (6 bases). This CDR3 comprises 13 residues. Germline lookup yields CDR1 SGHAT and CDR2 FQNNGV. Trimming shortened V by 5 bases and J by 1 base, and 7 bases separated the two germline ends. CDR3 in DNA: TGTGCCAGCAGCCCAGGGGGCACAGATACGCAGTATTTT. Translating gives CASSPGGTDTQYF. The full variable domain, rest sourced from reference TRBV11-2 and TRBJ2-3, is EAGVAQSPRYKIIEKRQSVAFWCNPISGHATLYWYQQILGQGPKLLIQFQNNGVVDDSQLPKDRFSAERLKGVDSTLKIQPAKLEDSAVYLCASSPGGTDTQYFGPGTRLTVL.

This sequence joins TRBV6-1 and TRBJ2-5; 16 bases are shared with TRBD2. The CDR3 is 15 residues long. The germline V gene has CDR1 MNHNS and CDR2 SASEGT. V was pared by 3 bases and J by 8 bases, with 3 bases of the junction left unmatched. The CDR3 loop reads CASSEGLAGGHTQYF. CDR3 DNA: TGTGCCAGCAGTGAGGGACTAGCGGGGGGGCACACCCAGTACTTC.

This rearrangement joins TRBV12-5 to TRBJ1-5, with 7 positions matching TRBD1. CDR1 and CDR2 (germline): LGHNT, FRNRAP. This CDR3 contains 15 residues. Trimming at V came to 1 base and at J to 4 bases, leaving 4 bases not matched to a gene. This chain's CDR3 is CASGLDRGINQPQHF. The CDR3 bases are TGTGCTAGTGGTTTGGACAGGGGTATAAATCAGCCCCAGCATTTT. The full variable domain, its missing parts supplied by reference TRBV12-5 and TRBJ1-5, is DARVTQTPRHKVTEMGQEVTMRCQPILGHNTVFWYRQTMMQGLELLAYFRNRAPLDDSGMPKDRFSAEMPDATLATLKIQPSEPRDSAVYFCASGLDRGINQPQHFGDGTRLSIL.

This chain links TRBV7-3 with TRBJ2-7; TRBD1 is a possible D gene (5 bases). V lost 3 bases and J 3 bases, leaving 12 bases between the germline ends. CDR1 is SGHTA and CDR2 is FQGTGA in the germline V gene. The CDR3 is 14 residues long. The CDR3 loop is CASSLQQGNYEQYF. CDR3 bases: TGTGCCAGCAGCTTGCAGCAGGGAAACTACGAGCAGTACTTC.

V gene TRBV11-2 combines with J gene TRBJ1-1; weak D call: TRBD1 (6 bases). The CDR3 loop spans 15 amino acids. CDR1 SGHAT and CDR2 FQNNGV come from the germline V gene. V lost 3 bases to trimming and J lost 0 bases, with 11 bases between them. The CDR3 sequence is CASSFGGQLNTEAFF. The CDR3 bases are TGTGCCAGCAGCTTTGGGGGACAATTGAACACTGAAGCTTTCTTT.

V is TRBV5-4 and J is TRBJ2-5, with D tentatively TRBD1 (6 bases). In germline, CDR1 is SGHNT, CDR2 YYREEE (reference sequence). V lost 4 bases and J 1 base, leaving 11 bases between the germline ends. The CDR3 length is 14 residues. The chain's CDR3 is CASSLGQFQETQYF. DNA for the CDR3: TGTGCCAGCAGCCTTGGACAGTTCCAAGAGACCCAGTACTTC.

V gene TRBV5-5 combines with J gene TRBJ1-3; TRBD1 matches 10 bases. This CDR3 is built from 20 residues. The junction had 16 bases not matched to a gene; V was cut back by 4 bases and J by 0 bases. Germline CDR1 is SGHKS and CDR2 is YYEKEE (reference sequence). The CDR3 DNA sequence: TGTGCCAGCAGCCCGCGTCTCAGTTGGGACAGGGGCAGCTCTGGAAACACCATATATTTT. Residues: CASSPRLSWDRGSSGNTIYF.

The chain has TRBV27 and TRBJ1-1, with 8 bases fitting TRBD1. This CDR3 has 13 residues. Germline CDR1 is MNHEY and CDR2 is SMNVEV (reference sequence). J gave up 5 bases and V 6 bases, and 5 bases lay outside the gene matches. CDR3 coding DNA: TGTGCCAGCAGCCGACAGGGGAAGACTGAAGCTTTCTTT. It translates to CASSRQGKTEAFF.

This chain uses TRBV5-1 with TRBJ2-7; possibly TRBD2 for D (6 bases). The CDR3 runs to 14 residues. Germline V gene lookup returns CDR1 SGHRS and CDR2 YFSETQ. Trimming took 10 bases from V and 0 from J, leaving 17 bases between them. The CDR3 region is CAGSRDGGSYEQYF. The CDR3 DNA reads as TGCGCCGGCTCCCGGGACGGGGGCTCCTACGAGCAGTACTTC.

The chain is built from TRBV7-2 and TRBJ2-7; TRBD1 matches 9 bases. The CDR3 spans 11 residues. Germline loops: CDR1 SGHTA, CDR2 FQGNSA. The junction had 0 bases not matched to a gene; V was cut back by 8 bases and J by 4 bases. The CDR3, as DNA: TGTGCCAGCGGACAGGGGTACGAGCAGTACTTC. Its translation: CASGQGYEQYF.

Remarks on this clone: The sample holds other DNA sequences that translate to the same CDR3. CDR3 sequence (DNA): TGTGCCAGTAGTACAGGGGATACGCAGTATTTT. Protein sequence: CASSTGDTQYF. The chain joins TRBV19 to TRBJ2-3; tentatively, D is TRBD1 (5 bases). Germline V CDR1 and CDR2: LNHDA, SQIVND (reference sequence). There are 11 residues in the CDR3. V was trimmed by 4 bases and J by 6 bases, leaving 5 bases between them.

The chain joins TRBV6-6 to TRBJ2-7; D is ambiguous. Trimming stripped 2 bases from V and 3 bases from J, with 5 bases between. This CDR3 has 12 residues. The germline V gene encodes CDR1 MNHNY and CDR2 SVGAGI (reference sequence). The DNA of the CDR3 is TGTGCCAGCAGTTACACTGACTACGAGCAGTACTTC. It encodes CASSYTDYEQYF.